This is a list of T cell receptor beta chains from one sample in a study of CD8 T cells in ankylosing spondylitis. MiXCR was run by TCRdb on the 5' RACE reads, yielding one entry per CDR3 protein. This sample has about 450,000 distinct CDR3 sequences, with roughly a quarter found just once. The sample comprised blood, either unsorted or a sorted T cell fraction (not recorded which). The origin of the receptors is a male donor with ankylosing spondylitis. CDR3s include the opening cysteine and the closing phenylalanine or tryptophan. Fields, in order: J gene, clone size, V gene, D gene, CDR3 protein, CDR3 DNA. D genes are given only for firm matches. Clone sizes are given selectively: once, few, many, or a class where the clone is expanded.

TRBJ2-1,many,TRBV6-2/TRBV6-3,NA,CASSRGYNEQFF,TGTGCCAGCAGCCGCGGGTACAATGAGCAGTTCTTC
TRBJ2-2,NA,TRBV12-3/TRBV12-4,NA,CASSWGGDRYSTGELFF,TGTGCCAGCAGTTGGGGAGGTGACAGATATTCGACCGGGGAGCTGTTTTTT
TRBJ2-1,few,TRBV29-1,TRBD1,CSAHRTGMEFF,TGCAGCGCCCACAGGACAGGGATGGAGTTCTTC
TRBJ1-5,few,TRBV5-1,NA,CASRRDGLNQPQHF,TGCGCCAGCAGGCGGGACGGACTGAATCAGCCCCAGCATTTT
TRBJ2-5,NA,TRBV20-1,NA,CSARVWGVDQETQYF,TGCAGTGCTAGAGTTTGGGGAGTCGACCAAGAGACCCAGTACTTC
TRBJ2-1,NA,TRBV24-1,NA,CATSDLGQGRDEQFF,TGTGCCACCAGTGATTTGGGGCAGGGGCGCGATGAGCAGTTCTTC
TRBJ2-7,few,TRBV27,NA,CASSFMGRTYEQYF,TGTGCCAGCAGTTTCATGGGCAGAACCTACGAGCAGTACTTC
TRBJ2-3,NA,TRBV18,TRBD1,CASSDNRGRTDTQYF,TGTGCCAGCTCGGACAACAGGGGGCGCACAGATACGCAGTATTTT
TRBJ2-5,NA,TRBV11-3,NA,CASTLLKDRQETQYF,TGTGCCAGCACCCTACTCAAGGACCGGCAAGAGACCCAGTACTTC
TRBJ1-4,NA,TRBV6-1,TRBD1,CASSSRDRDEKLFF,TGTGCCAGCAGCAGCCGGGACAGGGACGAAAAACTGTTTTTT
TRBJ2-7,NA,TRBV12-3/TRBV12-4,NA,CASSLVQVAAYEQYF,TGTGCCAGCAGTTTAGTACAGGTTGCCGCCTACGAGCAGTACTTC
TRBJ2-3,NA,TRBV29-1,NA,CSVGPLYTDTQYF,TGCAGCGTTGGGCCCCTCTACACAGATACGCAGTATTTT
TRBJ2-3,many,TRBV4-1,TRBD1,CASSQGTDGDTQYF,TGCGCCAGCAGCCAGGGGACAGATGGAGATACGCAGTATTTT
TRBJ1-6,few,TRBV12-5,NA,CASGPLSVSPLHF,TGTGCTAGTGGTCCCCTTTCGGTCTCACCCCTCCACTTT
TRBJ1-1,few,TRBV12-3/TRBV12-4,NA,CASSFWTNRNTEAFF,TGTGCCAGCAGTTTTTGGACAAACAGAAACACTGAAGCTTTCTTT
TRBJ2-2,NA,TRBV3-1,NA,CASSQEALLTVTGELFF,TGTGCCAGCAGCCAAGAAGCCCTACTGACAGTCACCGGGGAGCTGTTTTTT
TRBJ1-6,few,TRBV29-1,TRBD1,CSVLVPPDRGVRSSYNSPLHF,TGCAGCGTACTGGTCCCCCCGGACAGGGGAGTCAGGAGCTCCTATAATTCACCCCTCCACTTT
TRBJ1-1,NA,TRBV28,NA,CASSLLAEAFF,TGTGCCAGCAGTTTATTGGCTGAAGCTTTCTTT
TRBJ1-2,few,TRBV5-6,NA,CASSEGLYGYTF,TGTGCCAGCAGTGAGGGGCTCTATGGCTACACCTTC
TRBJ1-1,NA,TRBV20-1,NA,CSARDPGGATEAFF,TGCAGTGCTAGAGATCCCGGAGGGGCAACTGAAGCTTTCTTT
TRBJ1-1,NA,TRBV20-1,NA,CSVLTGTNEAFF,TGCAGTGTCCTGACAGGAACGAATGAAGCTTTCTTT
TRBJ2-2,few,TRBV11-3,TRBD2,CASSLTSGRTGTGELFF,TGTGCCAGCAGCTTGACTAGCGGGAGGACCGGGACCGGGGAGCTGTTTTTT
TRBJ1-2,few,TRBV6-1,NA,CASSEIGQPNYGYTF,TGTGCCAGCAGTGAAATAGGACAGCCTAACTATGGCTACACCTTC
TRBJ2-7,NA,TRBV7-9,NA,CASSLVSFEQYF,TGTGCCAGCAGCTTAGTTAGCTTCGAGCAGTACTTC
TRBJ1-2,NA,TRBV18,NA,CASSTEYGYTF,TGTGCCAGCTCAACAGAGTATGGCTACACCTTC
TRBJ1-1,few,TRBV5-1,NA,CASSKDSVAGEAFF,TGCGCCAGCAGCAAGGACAGCGTTGCGGGTGAAGCTTTCTTT
TRBJ2-5,few,TRBV27,NA,CASRRTARETQYF,TGTGCCAGCAGGAGGACAGCGCGAGAGACCCAGTACTTC
TRBJ1-6,NA,TRBV3-1,NA,CASSQSVNSPLHF,TGTGCCAGCAGCCAAAGTGTGAATTCACCCCTCCACTTT
TRBJ2-1,few,TRBV7-9,NA,CASSLQSFYNEQFF,TGTGCCAGCAGCTTACAGTCCTTTTACAATGAGCAGTTCTTC
TRBJ1-4,many,TRBV4-2,TRBD1,CASSRKDRGNEKLFF,TGTGCCAGCAGCCGCAAGGACAGGGGAAATGAAAAACTGTTTTTT
TRBJ1-6,few,TRBV20-1,TRBD1,CSAKLQGPNSPLHF,TGCAGTGCTAAACTACAGGGGCCTAATTCACCCCTCCACTTT
TRBJ2-2,few,TRBV12-3/TRBV12-4,NA,CASSPGVALGQDTGELFF,TGTGCCAGCAGTCCCGGGGTAGCGTTAGGCCAGGACACCGGGGAGCTGTTTTTT
TRBJ1-1,few,TRBV29-1,NA,CSGEVYTEAFF,TGCAGCGGGGAGGTGTACACTGAAGCTTTCTTT
TRBJ2-7,few,TRBV7-9,TRBD2,CASSLAGDYSYEQYF,TGTGCCAGCAGCTTGGCGGGAGACTACTCCTACGAGCAGTACTTC
TRBJ2-7,NA,TRBV6-6,NA,CASRLPSSDEQYF,TGTGCCAGCAGACTTCCTTCTAGCGACGAGCAGTACTTC
TRBJ2-7,few,TRBV7-9,NA,CASSLALGSGYEQYF,TGTGCCAGCAGCTTAGCGTTGGGGAGCGGCTACGAGCAGTACTTC
TRBJ2-3,few,TRBV7-7,NA,CASSPRGGSSTDTQYF,TGTGCCAGCAGCCCCAGGGGGGGCTCTAGCACAGATACGCAGTATTTT
TRBJ2-2,NA,TRBV20-1,NA,CSARPWGTGELFF,TGCAGTGCTAGGCCCTGGGGGACGGGGGAGCTGTTTTTT
TRBJ2-1,NA,TRBV12-3/TRBV12-4,NA,CASSPRRTRNEQFF,TGTGCCAGCAGTCCGCGACGTACACGTAATGAGCAGTTCTTC
TRBJ1-3,NA,TRBV3-1,NA,CASSPRGSSGNTIYF,TGTGCCAGCAGCCCCAGAGGGAGCTCTGGAAACACCATATATTTT
TRBJ2-1,few,TRBV11-2,TRBD2,CASSPWTSGSTLVNEQFF,TGTGCCAGCAGCCCTTGGACTAGCGGGAGTACGCTAGTGAATGAGCAGTTCTTC
TRBJ2-1,NA,TRBV5-1,TRBD1,CASSLLTGGVEQFF,TGCGCCAGCAGCCTTCTGACAGGGGGCGTTGAGCAGTTCTTC
TRBJ2-5,few,TRBV20-1,NA,CSAGDSSGRETQYF,TGCAGTGCTGGGGACTCATCGGGTAGAGAGACCCAGTACTTC
TRBJ2-3,NA,TRBV20-1,TRBD2,CSARTSGGSSADTQYF,TGCAGTGCTAGGACTAGCGGGGGCTCCAGTGCGGATACGCAGTATTTT
TRBJ1-1,few,TRBV20-1,TRBD1,CSAFSGTANTEAFF,TGCAGTGCTTTTAGCGGGACAGCTAACACTGAAGCTTTCTTT
TRBJ1-4,NA,TRBV4-1,NA,CASSLAGSLDEKLFF,TGCGCCAGCAGCCTAGCGGGATCTTTGGATGAAAAACTGTTTTTT
TRBJ1-5,NA,TRBV3-1,NA,CASSQTHRNQPQHF,TGTGCCAGCAGCCAAACCCACAGGAATCAGCCCCAGCATTTT
TRBJ2-1,NA,TRBV20-1,TRBD2,CSAREPSGYYNEQFF,TGCAGTGCTAGAGAACCTAGCGGGTACTACAATGAGCAGTTCTTC
TRBJ1-2,NA,TRBV7-2,NA,CASSSAGGDYGYTF,TGTGCCAGCAGCTCAGCTGGAGGGGACTATGGCTACACCTTC
TRBJ1-2,NA,TRBV6-1,TRBD1,CASSGGQGMNYGYTF,TGTGCCAGCAGTGGGGGACAGGGTATGAACTATGGCTACACCTTC
TRBJ1-5,NA,TRBV20-1,NA,CSARGAAPYNQPQHF,TGCAGTGCTAGAGGGGCAGCCCCATACAATCAGCCCCAGCATTTT
TRBJ2-3,NA,TRBV5-1,TRBD1,CASSARQGRTDTQYF,TGCGCCAGCAGCGCCCGACAGGGTCGCACAGATACGCAGTATTTT
TRBJ2-7,NA,TRBV30,NA,CAWRGVPYEQYF,TGTGCCTGGAGAGGGGTACCCTACGAGCAGTACTTC
TRBJ1-5,NA,TRBV12-3/TRBV12-4,NA,CASSPGGGYQPQHF,TGTGCCAGCAGTCCCGGAGGGGGTTATCAGCCCCAGCATTTT
TRBJ2-1,NA,TRBV28,TRBD1,CASSSLTGKMNEQFF,TGTGCCAGCAGTTCCCTGACAGGGAAAATGAATGAGCAGTTCTTC
TRBJ1-4,few,TRBV5-1,TRBD1,CASSPRTGTGEKLFF,TGCGCCAGCAGCCCTCGGACAGGGACGGGCGAAAAACTGTTTTTT
TRBJ1-6,few,TRBV30,TRBD1,CAWVGTENSGGSRYNSPLHF,TGTGCCTGGGTTGGGACAGAAAACTCGGGCGGATCTCGATATAATTCACCCCTCCACTTT
TRBJ2-1,NA,TRBV11-2,TRBD1,CASSSPTGGPSDEQFF,TGTGCCAGCAGCTCCCCGACAGGGGGCCCTTCGGATGAGCAGTTCTTC